The 23 T cell receptor beta chains given below trace back to one sample, sequenced in a study of response to subunit inactivated influenza vaccine. Via MiXCR, TCRdb re-called the RT-PCR reads, giving one row per CDR3 protein. The sample holds about 570,000 distinct CDR3 sequences; approximately 10% are singletons and the top ten take approximately 11%. This sample was shared with a second study, whose subject was T cells expressing NK-cell markers. As that report states: TCR beta cDNA was generated via 5'RACE template switching incorporating UMIs.

The sequences come from PBMCs from blood, collected on the day of vaccination. The receptors derive from a man in his fifties who received an inactivated influenza vaccine.

This clonotype has only a few counts. The rearrangement links TRBV28 to TRBJ2-1, with a tentative D call TRBD1 (6 bases). V was trimmed by 6 bases and J by 5 bases, leaving 11 bases between them. CDR3 length: 13 amino acids. The germline V gene has CDR1 MDHEN and CDR2 SYDVKM. The CDR3 region is CASRMGQNNEQFF. Written as DNA, the CDR3 is TGTGCCAGCAGGATGGGACAAAACAATGAGCAGTTCTTC.

Only a few counts were recorded for this clonotype. The chain uses TRBV7-6 and TRBJ2-7; 10 nucleotides align to TRBD2. The CDR3 has 17 residues. The J segment lost 0 bases and the V segment lost 1 base, leaving 6 bases of the junction unmatched. Per the germline V gene, CDR1 is SGHVS and CDR2 is FNYEAQ. CDR3 in DNA: TGTGCCAGCAGCTTAGAGGCTAGCGGGGGTAGCTCCTACGAGCAGTACTTC. This gives the protein CASSLEASGGSSYEQYF.

This clonotype was counted many times. This chain joins TRBV20-1 and TRBJ2-1, with 12 bases matching TRBD2. The germline V gene has CDR1 DFQATT and CDR2 SNEGSKA (reference sequence). The CDR3 is 15 residues long. The V segment lost 3 bases and the J segment 7 bases; nucleotides outside the gene matches: 7. The CDR3 region has the DNA TGCAGTGCTAGGTTGACTAGCGGGAGAAGAAATGAGCAGTTCTTC. It is translated as CSARLTSGRRNEQFF.

This clonotype came up many times. The rearrangement joins TRBV20-1 to TRBJ2-1; weak D call: TRBD2 (5 bases). The CDR3 spans 12 residues. The ends were cut back, 5 bases at V and 9 bases at J, with 14 bases in the middle. Per the germline V gene, CDR1 is DFQATT and CDR2 is SNEGSKA (reference sequence). For the CDR3, the DNA is TGCAGTGCTCACTCGAGGGTTTTTGAGCAGTTCTTC. Translating it yields CSAHSRVFEQFF.

The V call is TRBV7-2, the J call TRBJ2-3; D unclear. Trimming pared 5 bases from V and 5 bases from J, leaving 11 bases between. CDR3 length equals 13 residues. Germline V CDR1 and CDR2: SGHTA, FQGNSA. The CDR3, as DNA: TGTGCCAGCAGCCGATCCAAGGAAGATACGCAGTATTTT. Its translation is CASSRSKEDTQYF.

Only a few counts were recorded for this clonotype. The J gene is TRBJ1-1, the V gene TRBV27; TRBD1 agrees at 9 bases. The junction had 5 bases not matched to a gene; V was cut back by 3 bases and J by 0 bases. CDR1 and CDR2 from the germline V gene are MNHEY and SMNVEV (reference sequence). The CDR3 is 16 residues long. This CDR3 reads CASSLTGGDMNTEAFF. As DNA, the CDR3 is TGTGCCAGCAGTTTGACAGGGGGTGACATGAACACTGAAGCTTTCTTT.

This chain links TRBV7-3 with TRBJ2-3, with a tentative D call TRBD2 (5 bases). The length of the CDR3 is 15 residues. V gave up 0 bases and J gave up 2 bases, with 9 bases separating them. Germline V gene lookup returns CDR1 SGHTA and CDR2 FQGTGA. DNA of the CDR3: TGTGCCAGCAGCTTAACCGGGGAAAACACAGATACGCAGTATTTT. This sequence encodes CASSLTGENTDTQYF.

This clonotype was found a few times. The chain links TRBV7-2 to TRBJ1-1; 7 bases map to TRBD1. This CDR3 is 16 amino acids long. Germline loops: CDR1 SGHTA, CDR2 FQGNSA. Trimming cost V 5 bases and J 4 bases; bases outside gene matches: 13. The CDR3 reads CASSLRQGLRGTEAFF. CDR3 coding DNA: TGTGCCAGCAGCCTTAGACAGGGCCTTCGGGGCACTGAAGCTTTCTTT.

This clonotype showed up just a few times. The chain recombines TRBV6-6 with TRBJ2-3, with D perhaps TRBD2 (6 bases). This CDR3 region has 12 residues. Germline V CDR1 and CDR2: MNHNY, SVGAGI (reference sequence). Trimming cost V 7 bases and J 6 bases, with 11 bases left between them. The CDR3 loop is CASTAGMDTQYF. The CDR3 nucleotides read TGTGCCAGCACCGCGGGGATGGATACGCAGTATTTT.

This clonotype showed up just a few times. The gene calls are TRBV4-3 and TRBJ2-1, with TRBD2 matching over 9 bases. The CDR3 contains 19 residues. The germline V gene has CDR1 LGHNA and CDR2 YSLEER. J lost 5 bases, V lost 0 bases, and 14 bases had no gene match. The CDR3 bases are TGCGCCAGCAGCCAAGAGGGTAGCGGGAGTTTAGTCTACAACAATGAGCAGTTCTTC. It specifies CASSQEGSGSLVYNNEQFF.

The V and J genes are TRBV20-1 and TRBJ1-2; D gene uncertain. Trimming stripped 3 bases from V and 4 bases from J, with 9 bases between. The CDR3 totals 12 residues. The germline CDR1 and CDR2 sequences are DFQATT and SNEGSKA (reference sequence). The CDR3 DNA follows: TGCAGTGCTAGCGGCGAAAGCTATGGCTACACCTTC. Its translation is CSASGESYGYTF.

This clonotype was detected only a few times. The CDR3 DNA sequence: TGTGCCAGCGGCAGGTCCCCTAAGGATGAGCAGTTCTTC. Protein: CASGRSPKDEQFF. The chain couples TRBV2 to TRBJ2-1; no reliable D call. V was cut by 8 bases and J by 8 bases, with 16 bases left in between. The CDR3 is 13 amino acids. The V gene's germline CDR1 is SNHLY and CDR2 FYNNEI.

This clonotype has only a few counts. The rearrangement uses TRBV11-2 and TRBJ2-7; 7 bases are a match to TRBD1. The length of the CDR3 is 13 residues. V was pared by 5 bases and J by 2 bases, with 3 bases of the junction left unmatched. Germline V gene sequence: CDR1 SGHAT, CDR2 FQNNGV. The CDR3 is CASSGQATYEQYF. In DNA form, the CDR3 reads TGTGCCAGCAGCGGACAGGCCACCTACGAGCAGTACTTC.

This clonotype has ten or more counts. V and J are TRBV4-3 and TRBJ2-2; 9 bases agree with TRBD1. The junction had 8 bases not matched to a gene; V was cut back by 3 bases and J by 6 bases. The CDR3 is made up of 16 amino acids. Germline CDR1 LGHNA, CDR2 YSLEER. The CDR3 DNA follows: TGCGCCAGCAGCCAGGACCGGGACAGGGTTTCCGGGGAGCTGTTTTTT. Translation: CASSQDRDRVSGELFF.

Only a few counts were recorded for this clonotype. V usage is TRBV20-1 and J usage is TRBJ2-2; 7 bases match TRBD2. Looked up from germline, CDR1 is DFQATT and CDR2 is SNEGSKA (reference sequence). The CDR3 length is 15 residues. With V trimmed by 3 bases and J by 2 bases, 6 bases remained unmatched. This CDR3 reads CSARGGFRNTGELFF. The CDR3 DNA reads TGCAGTGCTAGGGGGGGGTTCAGAAACACCGGGGAGCTGTTTTTT.

The chain uses TRBV5-1 and TRBJ1-1; perhaps TRBD1 as D (5 bases). Trimming cost V 4 bases and J 2 bases, with 18 bases left between them. Germline values: CDR1 SGHRS, CDR2 YFSETQ. The CDR3 is 16 amino acids. CDR3 coding DNA: TGCGCCAGCAGCAGACAGTGGGATGGGATTAACACTGAAGCTTTCTTT. It codes for CASSRQWDGINTEAFF.

Only a few counts were recorded for this clonotype. The chain uses TRBV4-3 and TRBJ2-1, with a tentative D call TRBD1 (5 bases). The CDR3 runs to 15 residues. Germline V lookup: CDR1 LGHNA, CDR2 YSLEER. V was clipped by 4 bases and J by 8 bases, with 18 bases between them. CDR3 region: CASSPGIRVGHEQFF. The CDR3 bases are TGCGCCAGCAGCCCAGGGATCAGGGTCGGACATGAGCAGTTCTTC.

The sample holds a few counts of this clonotype. The chain employs TRBV6-1 and TRBJ1-1; D gene uncertain. Germline V gene lookup returns CDR1 MNHNS and CDR2 SASEGT. The length of the CDR3 is 12 residues. V was clipped by 2 bases and J by 3 bases, with 4 bases between them. The chain's CDR3 is CASSELDTEAFF. CDR3 bases: TGTGCCAGCAGTGAATTGGACACTGAAGCTTTCTTT.

This clonotype was seen at least ten times. V gene TRBV12-3 or TRBV12-4 combines with J gene TRBJ2-7; D perhaps matches TRBD2 (6 bases). There are 15 residues in the CDR3. V gave up 5 bases and J gave up 6 bases, with 20 bases separating them. The CDR3 nucleotides read TGTGCCAGCAGTCCCCGACTAGGGACCTCTATCGAGCAGTACTTC. As protein: CASSPRLGTSIEQYF.

This clonotype was counted a few times. The chain employs TRBV6-1 and TRBJ1-3; the D gene is possibly TRBD1 (5 bases). Between the trimmed V and J ends, which lost 5 bases and 0 bases, there was a span of 17 bases. CDR1 MNHNS and CDR2 SASEGT come from the germline V gene. The CDR3 has 17 residues. CDR3 loop: CASSRDGLPSSGNTIYF. As DNA, the CDR3 is TGTGCCAGCAGTCGGGACGGGCTCCCCAGCTCTGGAAACACCATATATTTT.

This clonotype has ten or more counts. This chain uses TRBV5-1 with TRBJ2-1, with 12 bases identical to TRBD2. This CDR3 has 16 amino acids. Germline V gene sequence: CDR1 SGHRS, CDR2 YFSETQ. The V segment lost 4 bases and the J segment 7 bases; nucleotides outside the gene matches: 9. The CDR3 bases are TGCGCCAGCAGCCCATCTAGCGGGAGGGCCATAAATGAGCAGTTCTTC. This sequence encodes CASSPSSGRAINEQFF.

This clonotype was seen a handful of times. This sequence joins TRBV5-1 and TRBJ2-7; 8 positions agree with TRBD2. Germline V gene sequence: CDR1 SGHRS, CDR2 YFSETQ. V was clipped by 4 bases and J by 3 bases; unmatched bases: 3. This CDR3 has 13 residues. For the CDR3, the DNA is TGCGCCAGCAGCCAACGGGGGGGCTACGAGCAGTACTTC. Its translation is CASSQRGGYEQYF.

This clonotype was detected only a few times. The genes are TRBV9 and TRBJ2-3, with D perhaps assigned TRBD1 or TRBD2 (6 bases each). The CDR3 is made up of 15 amino acids. Looked up from germline, CDR1 is SGDLS and CDR2 is YYNGEE. Trimming left V 4 bases short and J 1 base short, with 13 bases between. CDR3 bases: TGTGCCAGCAGCATAGGGGGGCCGCGCACAGATACGCAGTATTTT. This gives the protein CASSIGGPRTDTQYF.